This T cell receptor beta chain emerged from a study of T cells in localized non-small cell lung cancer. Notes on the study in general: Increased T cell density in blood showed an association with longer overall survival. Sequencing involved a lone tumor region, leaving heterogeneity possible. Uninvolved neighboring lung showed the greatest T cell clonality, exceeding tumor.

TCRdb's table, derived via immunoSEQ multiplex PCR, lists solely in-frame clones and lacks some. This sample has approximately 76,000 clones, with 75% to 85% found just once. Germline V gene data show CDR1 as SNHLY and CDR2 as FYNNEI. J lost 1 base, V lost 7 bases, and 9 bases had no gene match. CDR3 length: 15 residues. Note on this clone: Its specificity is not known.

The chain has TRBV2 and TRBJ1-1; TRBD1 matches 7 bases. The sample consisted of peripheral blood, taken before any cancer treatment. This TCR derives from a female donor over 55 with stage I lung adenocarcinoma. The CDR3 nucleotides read TGTGCCAGCACCTTGGGGCGGGACAGGAACACTGAAGCTTTCTTT. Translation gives CASTLGRDRNTEAFF.